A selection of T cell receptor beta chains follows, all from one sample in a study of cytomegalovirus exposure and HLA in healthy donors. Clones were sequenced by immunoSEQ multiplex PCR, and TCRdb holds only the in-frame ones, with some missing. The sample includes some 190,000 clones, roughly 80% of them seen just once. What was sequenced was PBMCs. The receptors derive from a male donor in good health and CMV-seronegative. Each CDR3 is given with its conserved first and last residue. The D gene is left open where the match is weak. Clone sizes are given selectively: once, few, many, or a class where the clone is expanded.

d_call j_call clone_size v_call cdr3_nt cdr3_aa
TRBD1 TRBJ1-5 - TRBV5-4 TGTGCCAGCAGCTTACAGGGGAATGATCAGCCCCAGCATTTT CASSLQGNDQPQHF
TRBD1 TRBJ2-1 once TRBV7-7 TGTGCCAGCAGTCCATTCACAGGGGGCGCGTCCTACAATGAGCAGTTCTTC CASSPFTGGASYNEQFF
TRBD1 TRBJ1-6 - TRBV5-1 TGCGCCAGCAGCTTGGATGACAGGGGACGATCACCCCTCCACTTT CASSLDDRGRSPLHF
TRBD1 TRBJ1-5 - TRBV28 TGTGCCAGCAGTCCGAGGGGACAGGGTATCGATCAGCCCCAGCATTTT CASSPRGQGIDQPQHF
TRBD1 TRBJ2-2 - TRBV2 TGTGCCAGCAACTTCGACAGGGGAAGCACCGGGGAGCTGTTTTTT CASNFDRGSTGELFF
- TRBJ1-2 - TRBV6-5 TGTGCCAGCAGCCGGGGGTGCGGCTACACCTTC CASSRGCGYTF
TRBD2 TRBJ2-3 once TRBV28 TGTGCCAGCAGTTCCGGACTAGCGGGGGCCACAGATACGCAGTATTTT CASSSGLAGATDTQYF
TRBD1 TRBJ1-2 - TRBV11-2 TGTGCCAGTACGGGCTTGAGGGACAGGGAACATGGCTACACCTTC CASTGLRDREHGYTF
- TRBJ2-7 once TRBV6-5 TGTGCCAGCAGCGGCGGGACCTACGAGCAGTACTTC CASSGGTYEQYF
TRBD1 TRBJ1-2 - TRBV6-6 TGTGCCAGCCTTGACAGGGAGTCGGACTATGGCTACACCTTC CASLDRESDYGYTF
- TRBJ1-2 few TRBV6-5 TGTGCCAGCAGTTACCCGGGCTATGGCTACACCTTC CASSYPGYGYTF
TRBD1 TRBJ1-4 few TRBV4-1 TGCGCCAGCAGCCAAGGGACAGGGGATGAAAAACTGTTTTTT CASSQGTGDEKLFF
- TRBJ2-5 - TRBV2 TGTGCCAGCAGTGACTCCTCTTACCAAGAGACCCAGTACTTC CASSDSSYQETQYF
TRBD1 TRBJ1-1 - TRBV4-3 TGCGCCAGCAGCCAAGTCCTTATGACAGGGGTCCCTGAAGCTTTCTTT CASSQVLMTGVPEAFF
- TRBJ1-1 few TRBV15 TGTGCCACCAGCAGAGCTACAGGGACCACTGAAGCTTTCTTT CATSRATGTTEAFF
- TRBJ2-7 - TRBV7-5 TGTGCCAGAAGCCCCGCCCGGACACTAGCGGGAGATGACGAGCAGTACTTC CARSPARTLAGDDEQYF
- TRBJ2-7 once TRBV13 TGTGCCAGCAGCTTAGGTTCAGCGTACGGCTACGAGCAGTACTTC CASSLGSAYGYEQYF
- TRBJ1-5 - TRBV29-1 TGCAGCGTTGCTCTGACAGTAGATCAGCCCCAGCATTTT CSVALTVDQPQHF
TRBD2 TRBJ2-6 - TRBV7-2 TGTGCCAGCAGCTTAGTAGGTGGGAGGGCCCATGGGGCCAACGTCCTGACTTTC CASSLVGGRAHGANVLTF
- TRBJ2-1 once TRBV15 TGTGCCACCAGCAGAGATACGCGGGACTTCCATGAGCAGTTCTTC CATSRDTRDFHEQFF
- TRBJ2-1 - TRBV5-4 TGTGCCAGCAGCTTGGACCCGAGCTCCTACAATGAGCAGTTCTTC CASSLDPSSYNEQFF
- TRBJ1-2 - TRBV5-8 TGTGCCAGCAGCTGGGGCCGGGTGCCCTATGGCTACACCTTC CASSWGRVPYGYTF
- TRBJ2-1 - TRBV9 TGTGCCAGCAGCGTTTCGGGTGCTTCCTACAATGAGCAGTTCTTC CASSVSGASYNEQFF
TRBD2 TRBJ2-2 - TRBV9 TGTGCCAGCAGCGTAGGGGCGGCGGGGGTCAACGCTGGGGAGCTGTTTTTT CASSVGAAGVNAGELFF
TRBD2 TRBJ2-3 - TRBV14 TGTGCCAGCAGCCAAGAGGGACTAGCGGATACAGATACGCAGTATTTT CASSQEGLADTDTQYF
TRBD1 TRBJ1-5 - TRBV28 TGTGCCAGCACCATGGTCGGGACAGGGTCCTTTGGCAATCAGCCCCAGCATTTT CASTMVGTGSFGNQPQHF
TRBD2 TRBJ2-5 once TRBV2 TGTGCCAGCAGCCCGACTAGCGGGGAGGGCCAAGAGACCCAGTACTTC CASSPTSGEGQETQYF
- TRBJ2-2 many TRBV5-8 TGTGCCAGCAGCTTCCAGGGCGGCACCGGGGAGCTGTTTTTT CASSFQGGTGELFF
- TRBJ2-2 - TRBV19 TGTGCCAGTAGCCTTTCCACCGGGGAGCTGTTTTTT CASSLSTGELFF